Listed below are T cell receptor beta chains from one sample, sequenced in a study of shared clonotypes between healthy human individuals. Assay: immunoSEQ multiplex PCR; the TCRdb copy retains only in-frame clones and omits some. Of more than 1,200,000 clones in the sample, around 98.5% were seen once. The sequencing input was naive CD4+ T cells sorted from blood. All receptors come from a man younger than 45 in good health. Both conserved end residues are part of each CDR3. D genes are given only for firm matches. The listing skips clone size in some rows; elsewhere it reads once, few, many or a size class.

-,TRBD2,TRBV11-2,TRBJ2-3,CASSAGLALSTDTQYF,TGTGCCAGCAGCGCCGGACTAGCGCTTAGCACAGATACGCAGTATTTT
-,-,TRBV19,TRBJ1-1,CASIRRGTVNTEAFF,TGTGCCAGTATAAGGAGGGGAACGGTGAACACTGAAGCTTTCTTT
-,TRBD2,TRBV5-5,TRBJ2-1,CASSSGLAGGSYNEQFF,TGTGCCAGCAGCTCCGGACTAGCGGGAGGCTCCTACAATGAGCAGTTCTTC
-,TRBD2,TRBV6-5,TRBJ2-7,CASNPGGSLYEQYF,TGTGCCAGCAACCCCGGGGGGAGCCTCTACGAGCAGTACTTC
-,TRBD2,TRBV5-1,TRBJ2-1,CASSPGLAGVSNSYNEQFF,TGCGCCAGCAGCCCGGGACTAGCGGGAGTCTCCAACTCCTACAATGAGCAGTTCTTC
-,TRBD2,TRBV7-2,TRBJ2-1,CASSQLAGVYNEQFF,TGTGCCAGCAGCCAACTAGCGGGAGTCTACAATGAGCAGTTCTTC
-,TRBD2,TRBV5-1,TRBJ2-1,CASSETPGTSGKNEQFF,TGCGCCAGCAGCGAAACTCCCGGGACTAGCGGGAAGAATGAGCAGTTCTTC
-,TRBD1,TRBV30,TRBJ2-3,CASTRGQGLGPDTQYF,TGTGCCTCAACCCGGGGACAGGGATTAGGCCCAGATACGCAGTATTTT
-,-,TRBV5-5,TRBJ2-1,CASSFNPATEQFF,TGTGCCAGCAGCTTCAACCCGGCCACTGAGCAGTTCTTC
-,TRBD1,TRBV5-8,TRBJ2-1,CASSLAGTGGYYNEQFF,TGTGCCAGCAGCTTGGCCGGGACAGGGGGTTACTACAATGAGCAGTTCTTC
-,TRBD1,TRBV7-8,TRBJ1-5,CASSFEGAGGQPQHF,TGTGCCAGCAGCTTCGAAGGTGCAGGGGGTCAGCCCCAGCATTTT
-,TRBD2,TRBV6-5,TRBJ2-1,CASSGLAGRFNEQFF,TGTGCCAGCAGTGGACTAGCGGGCCGTTTTAATGAGCAGTTCTTC
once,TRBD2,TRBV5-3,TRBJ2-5,CARSRPGTRVGKETQYF,TGTGCCAGAAGCCGACCCGGGACTAGGGTGGGGAAAGAGACCCAGTACTTC
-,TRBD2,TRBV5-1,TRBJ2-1,CASSRELAGGPHEQFF,TGCGCCAGCAGCCGTGAACTAGCGGGAGGGCCCCATGAGCAGTTCTTC
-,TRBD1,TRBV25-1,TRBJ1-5,CASRAGDRQPQHF,TGTGCCAGCAGGGCGGGGGACAGACAGCCCCAGCATTTT
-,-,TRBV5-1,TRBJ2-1,CASSLDPYNEQFF,TGCGCCAGCAGCTTGGATCCATACAATGAGCAGTTCTTC
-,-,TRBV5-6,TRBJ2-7,CASSTDRPISYEQYF,TGTGCCAGCAGCACGGACCGTCCTATATCCTACGAGCAGTACTTC
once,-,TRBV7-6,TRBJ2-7,CASSLEDGDSYEQYF,TGTGCCAGCAGCTTAGAGGACGGAGACTCCTACGAGCAGTACTTC
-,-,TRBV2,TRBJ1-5,CASSEFGYQSPQHF,TGTGCCAGCAGTGAGTTTGGGTATCAGTCGCCCCAGCATTTT
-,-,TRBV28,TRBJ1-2,CASTNQQGGGGYTF,TGTGCCAGCACCAACCAACAGGGAGGGGGTGGCTACACCTTC
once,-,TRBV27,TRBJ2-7,CASSLVTRGEQYF,TGTGCCAGCAGTTTAGTGACCCGCGGGGAGCAGTACTTC
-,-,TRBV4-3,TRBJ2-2,CASSQDLGAANTGELFF,TGCGCCAGCAGCCAAGATTTGGGGGCTGCGAACACCGGGGAGCTGTTTTTT
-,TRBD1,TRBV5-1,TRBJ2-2,CASSFVQGVSGELFF,TGCGCCAGCAGCTTTGTTCAGGGGGTATCCGGGGAGCTGTTTTTT
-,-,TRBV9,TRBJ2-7,CASSVGGSQPSYEQYF,TGTGCCAGCAGCGTAGGGGGCAGCCAACCCTCCTACGAGCAGTACTTC
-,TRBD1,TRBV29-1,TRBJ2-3,CSVTGGWGTDTQYF,TGCAGCGTGACAGGGGGCTGGGGCACAGATACGCAGTATTTT
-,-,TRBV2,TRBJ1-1,CASSEVRGPNTEAFF,TGTGCCAGCAGTGAAGTTCGGGGCCCGAACACTGAAGCTTTCTTT
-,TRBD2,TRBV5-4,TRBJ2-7,CASSGRIAGGIHEQYF,TGTGCCAGCAGCGGAAGAATAGCGGGAGGGATCCACGAGCAGTACTTC
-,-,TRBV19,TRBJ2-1,CASSASQGGEQFF,TGTGCCAGTAGTGCGTCCCAAGGGGGTGAGCAGTTCTTC
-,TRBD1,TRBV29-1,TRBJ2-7,CSGQGQGNYEQYF,TGCAGCGGGCAGGGACAGGGAAACTACGAGCAGTACTTC
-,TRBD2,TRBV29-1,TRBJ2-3,CSVRTLAGIADTQYF,TGCAGCGTCCGTACTCTAGCGGGAATTGCCGATACGCAGTATTTT
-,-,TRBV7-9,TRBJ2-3,CASSLLSDTQYF,TGTGCCAGCAGCTTACTGTCAGATACGCAGTATTTT
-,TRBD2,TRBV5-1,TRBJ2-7,CASSLGSGSYEQYF,TGCGCCAGCAGCTTGGGTAGCGGGTCCTACGAGCAGTACTTC
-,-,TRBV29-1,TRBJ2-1,CSVLPGGLNNEQFF,TGCAGCGTCCTCCCTGGCGGGTTGAACAATGAGCAGTTCTTC
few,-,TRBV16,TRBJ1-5,CASSQSGVGGNQPQHF,TGTGCCAGCAGCCAATCCGGTGTTGGCGGCAATCAGCCCCAGCATTTT
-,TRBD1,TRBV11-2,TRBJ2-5,CASSRVGDRVRETQYF,TGTGCCAGCAGCCGCGTCGGGGACAGGGTTCGGGAGACCCAGTACTTC
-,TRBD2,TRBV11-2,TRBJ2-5,CASSNRLAGGETQYF,TGTGCCAGCAGCAATCGACTAGCGGGGGGAGAGACCCAGTACTTC
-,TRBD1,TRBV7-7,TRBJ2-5,CASSLGTGQETQYF,TGTGCCAGCAGCCTAGGGACAGGGCAAGAGACCCAGTACTTC
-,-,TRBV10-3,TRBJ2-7,CAISESLVPDRRRSNEQYF,TGTGCCATCAGTGAGTCATTGGTACCCGACAGGCGAAGGTCGAACGAGCAGTACTTC
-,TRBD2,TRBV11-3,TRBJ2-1,CASSPRGGLNNEQFF,TGTGCCAGCAGCCCGCGGGGGGGTCTTAACAATGAGCAGTTCTTC